This TCR beta chain appears in the sequencing data of a study of shared clonotypes between healthy human individuals (dated by TCRdb to between 2020 and 2021). In terms of the full investigation: Three men and a couple of women, aged 18 to 49 years, made up the cohort. Per donor, three plates each were used for CD4 naive and CD4 memory, two for CD8 naive, and one for CD8 memory. Blood TCR repertoires of 5 or 6 healthy adults were deeply sequenced to estimate repertoire size and the extent of clonotype sharing between individuals. To increase sequencing depth and limit assay-specific biases, different laboratories used diverse techniques to prepare libraries and sequence TCR repertoires. Each donor's leukapheresis produced roughly between about 0.8 and 10 billion PBMCs. What the research found in general, with its limitations: The small number of donors limited the genetic and exposure-history diversity represented. About 5% of naive CD4, 3.5% of naive CD8, 2.3% of memory CD4, and about 0.4% of memory CD8 clonotypes were shared across several donors. Pairwise subsampling indicated that sequencing depth was expected to affect the degree of clonotype sharing among donors. Sampling was restricted to blood, and TCR repertoires in tissues likely differ from the TCR repertoires found in blood. Higher generation probabilities were observed for clonotypes shared by all four sorted-subset donors than for non-shared clonotypes. Estimated clonotype richness was generally larger for naive than for memory subsets. Incomplete sequencing was indicated by rarefaction of sorted-subset datasets, despite the large sequencing depth.

TCR CDR3 regions were amplified from genomic DNA by multiplex PCR using the deep immunoSEQ assay. Genomic DNA extracted from each cell subset was distributed evenly over all wells of several immunoSEQ 96-well plates, and each plate served as one replicate. Each replicate PCR for sorted subsets received 200 ng genomic DNA, equal to about 30,000 T cell genomes. Purified libraries were measured with a Qubit 3.0 fluorometer, size-checked on a Bioanalyzer 2100, and measured again with the KAPA Library Quantification kit. Every immunoSEQ 96-well plate was sequenced on a separate single-read 150-cycle Illumina NextSeq 550 flow cell. Regarding the original processing steps: Because the immunoSEQ output included only junctional sequences and no quality scores, the filtering could not be the same as the filtering used for full-length reads. Sequences were annotated with PyIR, a Python wrapper for IgBLAST v1.9, using IMGT germline references to assign V/J genes and CDR3. Reads were filtered out if the reads had weak V/J assignments (E-value above 1e-6), no CDR3, stop codons, out-of-frame junctions, or ambiguous translated residues. V3J clonotypes were defined by identical inferred V gene, J gene, and CDR3 amino acid sequence. To compute the percentage overlap between repertoires, the number of shared unique clonotypes was divided by the size of the smaller repertoire. Three approaches were used to assess repertoire richness: RTK rarefaction, the Chao1 estimator, and Recon v2.1 estimates of unobserved clonotypes. OLGA was used to compute generation probabilities for all TCRbeta clonotypes that the gDNA method yielded from several donors. TCRdb holds this immuneACCESS table with in-frame rearrangements only. Some clones are missing; in checked studies, unresolved V genes explain under half, and the rest has no known cause. From that table come the V and J calls and clone size; the DNA was used to work out D and trimming. This sample has hundreds of thousands of clones in its table, and approximately 75% of those were observed once. The leading ten clones occupy 1.5% to 2% of the sample.

The CDR3 goes from the cysteine to the phenylalanine over 15 residues. Left in the record is the CDR3 DNA by itself, 45 bases read in frame from the first base. The junction shows trimming of 1 base on V and 7 bases on J, plus 13 bases between the germline ends. Reading the germline V gene (reference sequence) gives CDR1 LNHNV and CDR2 YYDKDF. The donors were healthy, HIV-negative adults who had no recently reported acute infections or vaccinations. Every donor was a Caucasian adult residing in Nashville, Tennessee, USA. Magnetic negative selection was used to enrich CD4+ T cells, after which naive cells were positively selected on CD45RA and the negative fraction became the memory subset. Blood was obtained by leukapheresis, after which PBMCs were separated by Ficoll-Histopaque density gradient centrifugation and cryopreserved in liquid nitrogen vapor phase. Purity and quantity of every magnetically sorted T cell population were checked by analytical flow cytometry. Genomic DNA was isolated from each sorted fraction and quantified by UV absorbance on a Nanodrop 2000c.

As regards this clone: It lacks a known antigen. Base qualities are missing; no much larger clone stands one base away.

This sequence was found in a woman aged 25 to 45 in good health. Input material: memory CD4+ T cells sorted from blood. Taken with the paper, the label for cell subset or site translates to: CD45RA-negative fraction. The chain joins TRBV15 to TRBJ1-4; a tentative D call is TRBD1 (5 bases match). The nucleotides are TGTGCCACCAGCAGAGGAGGGGTGGGTAGTGAAAAACTGTTTTTT. Protein translation: CATSRGGVGSEKLFF.